This T cell receptor beta chain was identified in a study of T cells after yellow fever vaccination. Notes on the study in general: Within FACS-sorted repertoires, abundant clonotypes contaminating from the bulk population could be present.

Universal primer sites and UMIs were introduced during 5'RACE template-switching synthesis of TCR cDNA. From the 5' RACE reads, TCRdb called clonotypes with MiXCR, one entry per CDR3 protein. Among about 50,000 distinct CDR3 sequences, 7.1% were seen once, and the ten largest hold less than 45%. Remarks on this clonotype: Its antigen is not identified.

Per germline, CDR1 SNHLY and CDR2 FYNNEI. V lost 1 base and J 2 bases, leaving 5 bases between the germline ends. The CDR3 sequence is 14 residues long. The genes are TRBV2 and TRBJ2-2; no clear D gene. This material consisted of CD8+ T cells sorted from PBMCs, taken on the day of the first yellow fever vaccination. The sequence derives from a man in his late teens or twenties who received the YFV17D yellow fever vaccine. The CDR3 protein is CASSEDTNTGELFF. DNA of the CDR3: TGTGCCAGCAGTGAAGACACCAACACCGGGGAGCTGTTTTTT.